These T cell receptor beta chains were read from a single sample in a study of CD8 T cells in ankylosing spondylitis. TCRdb independently ran MiXCR on the 5' RACE reads; one entry per CDR3 protein. The table has over 150,000 distinct CDR3 sequences, about 18% seen once; the top ten hold roughly 4.5%. The specimen was blood, either unsorted or a sorted T cell fraction (not recorded which). The receptor source for this set is a male donor aged 5-29 years with ankylosing spondylitis or in good health (not recorded which). Both conserved end residues are trimmed from each CDR3. D genes are given only for firm matches.

d_call	v_call	cdr3_aa
.	TRBV29-1	SVGISNQPQH
.	TRBV3-1	ASSPRDISSYNEQF
TRBD1	TRBV6-1	ASSSPTGALSDEQY
TRBD1	TRBV5-1	ASSAAPGTGVHEQY
TRBD2	TRBV18	ASSWLRTSVNEQF
TRBD2	TRBV9	ASSVLERDLRYNEQF
.	TRBV5-1	ASSSSGMTGETQY
.	TRBV9	ASSVVNNEQF
TRBD2	TRBV5-1	ASSRGTSGSQETQY
.	TRBV5-5	ASSPGTISGANVLT